This is a list of T cell receptor beta chains from one sample in a study of beta chain features in type 1 diabetes. Produced via immunoSEQ multiplex PCR; TCRdb's table is partial and in-frame only. The sample has about 240,000 clones; about 26% are singletons. Sequenced: central memory CD4+ T cells from blood. The receptor set was obtained from a man aged 25-45 years in good health. Each CDR3 is given with its conserved first and last residue.

v_gene: TRBV11-3; CDR3aa: CASSLAYRADEQFF
v_gene: TRBV15; CDR3aa: CATSRDQTNYGYTF
v_gene: TRBV29-1; CDR3aa: CSAARQGTGELFF
v_gene: TRBV5-5; CDR3aa: CASSSQLAVNTGELFF
v_gene: TRBV18; CDR3aa: CASSPLGGPGTEAFF
v_gene: TRBV29-1; CDR3aa: CSVRDSLGYEQYF
v_gene: TRBV6-5; CDR3aa: CASRANGGSQETQYF
v_gene: TRBV5-1; CDR3aa: CASSRGSNQPQHF
v_gene: TRBV7-2; CDR3aa: CASSTGLAGGPWFF
v_gene: TRBV6-5; CDR3aa: CASTGAGETQYF
v_gene: TRBV28; CDR3aa: CASSPGGSQMREQYF
v_gene: TRBV9; CDR3aa: CASSPMMGEQYF
v_gene: TRBV30; CDR3aa: CAWRGGNEKLFF
v_gene: TRBV29-1; CDR3aa: CSVVVLGQGAEPQFF
v_gene: TRBV5-6; CDR3aa: CASSYQSAHEQFF
v_gene: TRBV11-2; CDR3aa: CASSYDTGTVNGYTF
v_gene: TRBV30; CDR3aa: CAWRPGATGELFF
v_gene: TRBV6-1; CDR3aa: CASAVGRTEAFF
v_gene: TRBV2; CDR3aa: CASSVQGNFYNEQFF
v_gene: TRBV1; CDR3aa: CTLRVEDTQYF
v_gene: TRBV27; CDR3aa: CASSSLGGADYNEQFF
v_gene: TRBV6-5; CDR3aa: CASSSTYEQYF
v_gene: TRBV30; CDR3aa: CAWTFSDLLSGNTIYF
v_gene: TRBV7-2; CDR3aa: CASSLGTGSSYEQYF
v_gene: TRBV28; CDR3aa: CASSQTGAAYEQYF
v_gene: TRBV6-5; CDR3aa: CASSRISGANVLTF
v_gene: TRBV11-2; CDR3aa: CASSWPGRTLYYNEQFF